This TCR beta chain was observed in a study of T-cell memory formation after mild COVID-19. V shed 5 bases, J shed 4 bases, and the junction held 6 bases outside the gene matches. CDR3 size: 14 residues. Germline V CDR1 and CDR2: SEHNR, FQNEAQ (reference sequence). From the 5' RACE reads, TCRdb called clonotypes with MiXCR, one entry per CDR3 protein. This table holds under 110,000 distinct CDR3 sequences, around 12% found once. The J gene is TRBJ2-3, the V gene TRBV7-9; 7 positions match TRBD2. The clonotype originates from an adult woman who had mild COVID-19 (a few samples of this study predate the infection). Cell type and time point are not known. The sample taken for sequencing was PBMCs or a T cell subset sorted from them (not recorded which). The CDR3 sequence: CASSGGRFSDTQYF. The DNA of the CDR3 is TGTGCCAGCAGCGGCGGGAGATTTTCAGATACGCAGTATTTT.